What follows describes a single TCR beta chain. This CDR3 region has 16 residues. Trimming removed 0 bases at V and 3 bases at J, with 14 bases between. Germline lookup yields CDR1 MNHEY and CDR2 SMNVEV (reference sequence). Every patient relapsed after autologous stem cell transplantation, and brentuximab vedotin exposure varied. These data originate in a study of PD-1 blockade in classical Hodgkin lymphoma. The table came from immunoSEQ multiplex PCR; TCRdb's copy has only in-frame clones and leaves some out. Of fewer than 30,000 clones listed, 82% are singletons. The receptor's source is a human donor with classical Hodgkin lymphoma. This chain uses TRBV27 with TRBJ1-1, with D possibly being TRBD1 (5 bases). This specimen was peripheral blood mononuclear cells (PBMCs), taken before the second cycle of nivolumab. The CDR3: CASSLSRGDLDTEAFF. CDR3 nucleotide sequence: TGTGCCAGCAGTTTATCGCGGGGGGATCTGGACACTGAAGCTTTCTTT.